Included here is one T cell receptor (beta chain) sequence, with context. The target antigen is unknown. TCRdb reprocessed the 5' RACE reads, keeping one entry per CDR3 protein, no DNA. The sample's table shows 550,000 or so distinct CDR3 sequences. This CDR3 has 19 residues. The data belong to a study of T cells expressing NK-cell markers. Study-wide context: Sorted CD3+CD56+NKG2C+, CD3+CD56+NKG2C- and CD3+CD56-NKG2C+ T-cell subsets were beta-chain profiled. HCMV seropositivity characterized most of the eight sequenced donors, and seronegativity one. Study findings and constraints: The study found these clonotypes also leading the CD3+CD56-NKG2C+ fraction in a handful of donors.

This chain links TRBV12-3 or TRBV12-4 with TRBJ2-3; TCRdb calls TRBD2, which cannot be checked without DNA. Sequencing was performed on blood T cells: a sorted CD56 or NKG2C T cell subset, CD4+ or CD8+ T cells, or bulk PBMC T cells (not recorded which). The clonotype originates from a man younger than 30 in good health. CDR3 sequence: CATDQGRGEKKESTDTQYF.